This T cell receptor beta chain was retrieved from a study of PD-1 blockade in classical Hodgkin lymphoma (TCRdb year 2020). Background for the entire study: Nivolumab dosing was 3 mg/kg intravenously every 2 weeks, continuing until either disease progression or unacceptable toxicity. To define a peripheral blood immune signature of response to PD-1 blockade in classical Hodgkin lymphoma, the study combined TCR beta sequencing with CyTOF.

Details on this clone: Its recognized antigen is unknown. The input lacks base qualities; no much larger clone sits a single base away.

The sample's time point label, decoded: cycle 1 day 1 (C1D1), immediately before nivolumab initiation. Every trial patient had relapsed following autologous stem cell transplantation, and prior brentuximab vedotin exposure was what differed among cohorts A, B and C. The trial cohort comprised some 60 patients with relapsed/refractory classical Hodgkin lymphoma whose best overall responses were complete response, partial response or progressive disease. Single-agent nivolumab was administered to trial patients in the multi-cohort phase II CheckMate 205 trial. An independent review committee assessed best overall response by applying the 2007 International Working Group response criteria. Trial PBMCs were obtained immediately prior to nivolumab initiation (C1D1) and on therapy at cycle 2 day 1 and cycle 4 day 1. Peripheral blood was collected in 8 mL Vacutainer Cell Preparation Tubes, from which PBMCs were isolated by centrifugation and then cryopreserved.

On the study overall, not on this receptor specifically: Baseline TCR diversity was reported to be lower in newly diagnosed patients than in healthy donors, and even lower in relapsed/refractory patients. Lower diversity was observed in patients in whom nivolumab was started less than 1 year after ASCT, and these patients were excluded from later analyses so that confounding by immune reconstitution would be avoided. The study was restricted to a single clinical trial cohort, and the causes of repertoire differences, possibly disease activity or prior therapy, were left undefined. CD4+ but not CD8+ TCR diversity rose significantly by C4D1 (p=0.0027 vs p=0.16), most apparent in complete responders (p=0.02). Trial patients with a complete response had baseline diversity similar to that of newly diagnosed patients, while partial responders and progressors had significantly lower diversity.

The Qiagen DNeasy kit was used to extract genomic DNA from unsorted PBMCs and from the negatively selected CD4+ and CD8+ fractions. Using primers that anneal to V and J segments, immunoSEQ multiplex PCR amplified the TCR beta CDR3 regions. Amplification bias was minimized using a synthetic immune receptor repertoire, and residual bias was removed computationally after sequencing. Concerning the study's data processing: Custom Python scripts were used to quantify repertoire diversity as the Shannon entropy index. Unsorted, CD4+ and CD8+ repertoires were examined separately, except in combined analyses, for which CD4+ and CD8+ sequences were merged in silico. A clone counted as expanded when the clone's frequency after treatment rose at least 2-fold relative to C1D1, and clones undetected at baseline were given a pseudocount of 0.5. Singleton clones were defined as clones with 0 or 1 copy at C1D1, and non-singleton clones were defined as clones with 2 or more copies. By matching protein sequences in sorted samples from the same patient, clones expanded in unsorted samples were annotated as CD4+, CD8+ or unknown. Diversity changes from C1D1 to C4D1 were tested in paired samples using Wilcoxon tests. The table was pulled from immuneACCESS by TCRdb, which kept in-frame rearrangements only. Such tables lose some clones; where checked, under half of the loss comes from unresolved V genes, and the rest has no known cause. V and J calls and clone size are those listed in that table; D and trimming were worked out from the DNA. This sample comprises approximately 32,000 clones, 82% of them detected only once. Of the sample, 30% to 35% falls within the top ten clones.

From a lookup of the germline V gene, CDR1 and CDR2 are SQVTM and ANQGSEA. Relative to germline, V is missing 6 bases and J is missing 2 bases, with 6 bases of the junction outside any gene match. The cysteine opens and the phenylalanine closes a CDR3 of 14 amino acids. Just CDR3 DNA is preserved here, 42 bases in frame from base 1. Sequenced material: peripheral blood mononuclear cells (PBMCs), taken at baseline. In this chain, TRBV29-1 is recombined with TRBJ2-2; TRBD1 aligns with 7 central bases. The TCR comes from a human donor with classical Hodgkin lymphoma. At the DNA level, the sequence is TGCAGCGTGAGTGGGACAGCAAACACCGGGGAGCTGTTTTTT. Protein translation: CSVSGTANTGELFF.